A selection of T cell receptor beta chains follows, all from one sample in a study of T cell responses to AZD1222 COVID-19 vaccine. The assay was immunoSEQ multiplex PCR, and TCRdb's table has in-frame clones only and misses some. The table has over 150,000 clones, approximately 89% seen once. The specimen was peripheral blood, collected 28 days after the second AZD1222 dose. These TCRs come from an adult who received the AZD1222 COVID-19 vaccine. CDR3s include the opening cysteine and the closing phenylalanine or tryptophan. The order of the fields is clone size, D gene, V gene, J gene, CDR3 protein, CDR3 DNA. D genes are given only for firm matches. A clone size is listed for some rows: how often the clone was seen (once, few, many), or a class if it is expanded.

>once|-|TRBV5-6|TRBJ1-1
CASSLRVGSEAFF
TGTGCCAGCAGCTTGCGGGTTGGGAGTGAAGCTTTCTTT
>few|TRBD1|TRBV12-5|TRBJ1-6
CASGLGTENSPLHF
TGTGCTAGTGGTTTAGGGACAGAAAATTCACCCCTCCACTTT
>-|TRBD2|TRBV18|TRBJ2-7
CASSKSLAGSNYEQYF
TGTGCCAGCTCCAAAAGCCTAGCGGGTTCTAACTACGAGCAGTACTTC
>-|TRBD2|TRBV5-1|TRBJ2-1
CASSPILAGASYNEQFF
TGCGCCAGCAGCCCGATACTAGCGGGAGCTTCTTACAATGAGCAGTTCTTC
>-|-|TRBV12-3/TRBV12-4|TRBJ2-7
CASSLVGGEQYF
TGTGCCAGCAGTTTAGTGGGGGGCGAGCAGTACTTC
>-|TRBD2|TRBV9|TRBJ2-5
CASSEGGDQETQYF
TGTGCCAGCAGCGAGGGAGGGGACCAAGAGACCCAGTACTTC
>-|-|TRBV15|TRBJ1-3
CATSSLDLGTLRNTIYF
TGTGCCACCAGCAGCCTAGATCTTGGGACCCTAAGAAACACCATATATTTT
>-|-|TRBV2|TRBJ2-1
CASSVGTQPTYNEQFF
TGTGCCAGCAGTGTTGGTACCCAGCCCACCTACAATGAGCAGTTCTTC
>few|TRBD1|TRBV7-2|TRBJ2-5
CASSLARQGLGETQYF
TGTGCCAGCAGCTTAGCACGACAGGGTCTGGGGGAGACCCAGTACTTC
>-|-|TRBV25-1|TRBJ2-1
CASSETSYNEQFF
TGTGCCAGCAGTGAAACCTCCTACAATGAGCAGTTCTTC
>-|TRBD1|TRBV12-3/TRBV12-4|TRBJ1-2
CASSLGTVYGYTF
TGTGCCAGCAGTTTGGGGACAGTCTATGGCTACACCTTC
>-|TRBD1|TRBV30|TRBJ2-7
CAWRDTGGHLYEQYF
TGTGCCTGGAGGGACACAGGGGGCCACCTCTACGAGCAGTACTTC
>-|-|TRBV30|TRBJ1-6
CAWSAGNSPLHF
TGTGCCTGGAGTGCCGGGAATTCACCCCTCCACTTT